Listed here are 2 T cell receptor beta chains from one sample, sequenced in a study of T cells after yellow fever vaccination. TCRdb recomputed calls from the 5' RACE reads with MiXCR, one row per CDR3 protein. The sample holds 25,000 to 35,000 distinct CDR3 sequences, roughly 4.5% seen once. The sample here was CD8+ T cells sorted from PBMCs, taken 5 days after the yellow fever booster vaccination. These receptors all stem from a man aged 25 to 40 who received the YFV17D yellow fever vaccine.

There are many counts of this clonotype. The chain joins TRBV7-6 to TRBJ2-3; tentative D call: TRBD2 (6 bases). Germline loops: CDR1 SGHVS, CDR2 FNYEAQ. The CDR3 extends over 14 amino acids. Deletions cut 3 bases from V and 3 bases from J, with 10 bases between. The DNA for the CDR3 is TGTGCCAGCAGCTTGGGGACTGGGACAGATACGCAGTATTTT. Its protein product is CASSLGTGTDTQYF.

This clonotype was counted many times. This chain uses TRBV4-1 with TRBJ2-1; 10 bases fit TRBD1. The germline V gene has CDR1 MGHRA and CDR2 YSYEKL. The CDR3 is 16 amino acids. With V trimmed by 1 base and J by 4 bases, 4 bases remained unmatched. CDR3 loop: CASSQVQGQGYNEQFF. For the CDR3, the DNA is TGCGCCAGCAGCCAAGTTCAGGGACAGGGGTACAATGAGCAGTTCTTC.